Following are 10 T cell receptor beta chains from one sample sequenced in a study of T cell clonotyping in hematopoietic cell transplantation. Some clones are missing from TCRdb's copy, which holds only in-frame ones; the method was immunoSEQ multiplex PCR. This repertoire shows a few thousand clones, over 70% found once; its top ten account for approximately 6.5%. The sequencing used PBMCs, collected 100 days after allogeneic stem cell transplant. The source is a male patient aged 45 to 59 who had an allogeneic stem cell transplant from a related donor, so the T cells may come from the graft donor. Some clones in this sample may be carry-over from other donors' samples.

The chain has TRBV25-1 and TRBJ1-3; D remains unclear. Germline-derived CDR1 and CDR2 are MGHDK and SYGVNS. The CDR3 extends over 12 amino acids. Trimming removed 7 bases from V and 6 bases from J, with 10 bases in between. Here the CDR3 DNA reads TGTGCCAGCATCGATAGGGTAAACACCATATATTTT. It is translated as CASIDRVNTIYF.

The V and J genes are TRBV10-3 and TRBJ1-1; D gene unclear. The CDR3 is 13 amino acids. V lost 5 bases, J lost 3 bases, and 10 bases lay in between. Germline CDR1 reads ENHRY; CDR2 reads SYGVKD. DNA for the CDR3: TGTGCCATCAGTTTTGGGGAGGACACTGAAGCTTTCTTT. Protein sequence: CAISFGEDTEAFF.

The V and J genes are TRBV5-4 and TRBJ2-5, with 12 bases aligning to TRBD2. Germline V gene data show CDR1 as SGHNT and CDR2 as YYREEE (reference sequence). V shed 0 bases, J shed 0 bases, and the junction held 3 bases outside the gene matches. CDR3 length equals 17 residues. The DNA of the CDR3 is TGTGCCAGCAGCTTGGTGCTAGCGGGAGGGTACCAAGAGACCCAGTACTTC. It is translated as CASSLVLAGGYQETQYF.

The rearrangement uses TRBV25-1 and TRBJ2-7; possibly TRBD2 for D (5 bases). CDR1 and CDR2 (germline): MGHDK, SYGVNS. V lost 3 bases to trimming and J lost 1 base, with 16 bases between them. The CDR3 has 16 residues. In DNA form, the CDR3 reads TGTGCCAGCAGTGATCAGGCGGGTACAAGTTCCTACGAGCAGTACTTC. It specifies CASSDQAGTSSYEQYF.

In this sample, this clone turned up a few times. The V gene is TRBV5-6, the J gene TRBJ1-2; 7 bases map to TRBD1. From germline, CDR1 is SGHDT and CDR2 YYEEEE. This CDR3 is 14 amino acids long. Trimming at V came to 2 bases and at J to 6 bases, leaving 7 bases not matched to a gene. The CDR3 reads CASSFLNRGNGYTF. The CDR3 nucleotides are TGTGCCAGCAGCTTTCTGAACAGGGGAAATGGCTACACCTTC.

The CDR3 DNA reads as TGTGCCAGCAGTGAATTCAGGGCCAACAATCAGCCCCAGCATTTT. Translation: CASSEFRANNQPQHF. The J gene is TRBJ1-5, the V gene TRBV2, with D possibly being TRBD1 (5 bases). The germline gives CDR1 SNHLY, CDR2 FYNNEI. The ends were cut back, 2 bases at V and 3 bases at J, with 11 bases in the middle. This CDR3 has 15 residues.

V and J are TRBV4-3 and TRBJ2-1, with TRBD1 identical over 8 bases. The V gene's germline CDR1 is LGHNA and CDR2 YSLEER. The CDR3 length is 16 residues. The trim removed 5 bases at V and 4 bases at J, leaving 10 bases unmatched. CDR3 region: CASSANDRGGYNEQFF. DNA for the CDR3: TGCGCCAGCAGCGCCAACGACAGGGGAGGATACAATGAGCAGTTCTTC.

The rearrangement uses TRBV28 and TRBJ2-7; 12 bases agree with TRBD2. V gave up 4 bases and J gave up 4 bases; unmatched junction bases: 5. Per the germline V gene, CDR1 is MDHEN and CDR2 is SYDVKM. This CDR3 has 15 residues. CDR3: CASSSSLAGGYEQYF. The CDR3 DNA sequence: TGTGCCAGCAGTTCCTCACTAGCGGGAGGATACGAGCAGTACTTC.

This sequence joins TRBV6-4 and TRBJ2-5; D is possibly TRBD2 (5 bases). CDR1 is MRHNA, CDR2 SNTAGT, per germline. Deletions cut 2 bases from V and 7 bases from J, with 8 bases between. CDR3 length: 12 amino acids. The CDR3 sequence: CASSDLGGTQYF. CDR3 in DNA: TGTGCCAGCAGTGACCTAGGAGGGACCCAGTACTTC.

This clone was picked up one time. The chain has TRBV7-9 and TRBJ2-7, with D perhaps TRBD1 (5 bases). This CDR3 region has 15 residues. Germline V CDR1 and CDR2: SEHNR, FQNEAQ (reference sequence). Trimming took 0 bases from V and 2 from J, leaving 11 bases between them. Written as DNA, the CDR3 is TGTGCCAGCAGCTTAGCAGGGGTCCGCACCTACGAGCAGTACTTC. This gives the protein CASSLAGVRTYEQYF.